This T cell receptor beta chain was identified during a study of regulatory T cells in long-lasting Graves disease. Libraries of TCR beta came from iRepertoire HTBI primers plus Arm-PCR of CDR3 regions. TCRdb independently ran MiXCR on the multiplex PCR reads; one entry per CDR3 protein. The sample has more than 450,000 distinct CDR3 sequences, more than 10% seen once. This CDR3 spans 14 amino acids. Germline V gives CDR1 SGHRS, CDR2 YFSETQ. Trimming took off 4 bases at V and 1 base at J, with 8 bases between the two ends. Notes on the study in general: Those with persistent Graves' had less TCR diversity than newly diagnosed patients.

Sample time point: newly diagnosed GD, antithyroid drugs for less than 3 months. The TCR library was made from RNA extracted from PBMCs. As for this clonotype: Its antigen is still unknown.

This same sample was also taken into another study, of T cells in Graves' hyperthyroidism and ophthalmopathy. That work states: The primer set for the first-round RT-PCR of the TCR CDR3 was HTBI.

The sample was peripheral blood mononuclear cells (PBMCs), taken at new diagnosis, from a patient treated with antithyroid drugs. This clonotype originated in a woman in her twenties or thirties with Graves disease. The chain is built from TRBV5-1 and TRBJ2-2, with TRBD1 as a possible D gene (6 bases). DNA of the CDR3: TGCGCCAGCAGCCGACAGGAGAACACCGGGGAGCTGTTTTTT. The encoded protein is CASSRQENTGELFF.